This passage covers 4 T cell receptor beta chains from one sample sequenced in a study of T cell changes during pregnancy in multiple sclerosis. TCRdb's table, derived via immunoSEQ multiplex PCR, lists solely in-frame clones and lacks some. The table shows around 62,000 clones, with approximately 90% occurring only once. The sequenced sample was CD4+ T cells from peripheral blood mononuclear cells, obtained in the first trimester of pregnancy. All receptors come from a female donor with multiple sclerosis, enrolled in a pregnancy study.

The rearrangement uses TRBV7-2 and TRBJ1-1; D gene uncertain. This CDR3 has 14 residues. V lost 5 bases to trimming and J lost 2 bases, with 12 bases between them. Germline-derived CDR1 and CDR2 are SGHTA and FQGNSA. DNA of the CDR3: TGTGCCAGCAGCCTGGGGAGTTACAACACTGAAGCTTTCTTT. It codes for CASSLGSYNTEAFF.

This clone showed up just a few times. CDR3: CASSHGQGSYGYTF. The CDR3 coding sequence is TGCGCCAGCAGCCATGGTCAGGGTTCCTATGGCTACACCTTC. The chain couples TRBV4-1 to TRBJ1-2; possibly TRBD1 for D (5 bases). Per the germline V gene, CDR1 is MGHRA and CDR2 is YSYEKL. V dropped 3 bases and J dropped 4 bases, with 12 bases sitting between them. The CDR3 covers 14 residues.

This clone was detected only a few times. The rearrangement links TRBV6-6 to TRBJ1-6, with a weak D call TRBD1 (5 bases). The length of the CDR3 is 14 residues. CDR1 is MNHNY, CDR2 SVGAGI, per germline (reference sequence). V dropped 5 bases and J dropped 10 bases, with 15 bases sitting between them. The CDR3 sequence: CASSADRGRSPLHF. Here the CDR3 DNA reads TGTGCCAGCAGTGCCGACAGAGGAAGGTCACCCCTCCACTTT.

In DNA, the CDR3 is TGTGCCAGCCGGGGGGCAGGCTTAAGCCAGCCCCAGCATTTT. Translation gives CASRGAGLSQPQHF. The chain recombines TRBV7-9 with TRBJ1-5, with D possibly TRBD1 on 6 matching bases. Looked up from germline, CDR1 is SEHNR and CDR2 is FQNEAQ (reference sequence). V lost 8 bases to trimming and J lost 7 bases, with 18 bases between them. The CDR3 loop spans 14 amino acids.